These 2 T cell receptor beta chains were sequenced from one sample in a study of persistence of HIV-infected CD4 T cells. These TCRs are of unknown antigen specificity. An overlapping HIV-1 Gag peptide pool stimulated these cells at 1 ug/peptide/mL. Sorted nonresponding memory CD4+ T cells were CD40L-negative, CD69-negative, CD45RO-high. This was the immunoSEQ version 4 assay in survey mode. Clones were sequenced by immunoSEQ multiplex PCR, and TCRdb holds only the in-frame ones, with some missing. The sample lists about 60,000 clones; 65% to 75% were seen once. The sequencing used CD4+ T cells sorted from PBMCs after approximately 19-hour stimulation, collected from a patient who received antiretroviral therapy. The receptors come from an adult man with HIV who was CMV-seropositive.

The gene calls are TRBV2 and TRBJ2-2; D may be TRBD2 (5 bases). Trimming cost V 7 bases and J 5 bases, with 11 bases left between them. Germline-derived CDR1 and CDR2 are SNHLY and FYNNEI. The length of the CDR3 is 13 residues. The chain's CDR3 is CASKTEVTGELFF. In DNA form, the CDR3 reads TGTGCCAGCAAAACGGAGGTGACCGGGGAGCTGTTTTTT.

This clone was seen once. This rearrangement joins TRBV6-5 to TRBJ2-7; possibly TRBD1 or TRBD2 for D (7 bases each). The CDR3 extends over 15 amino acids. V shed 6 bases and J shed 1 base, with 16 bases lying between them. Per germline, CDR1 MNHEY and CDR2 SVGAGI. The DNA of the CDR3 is TGTGCCAGCAGGGGGGGGACAGTCAAATCCTACGAGCAGTACTTC. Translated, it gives CASRGGTVKSYEQYF.